The sequence of this T cell receptor (beta chain) was determined in a study of cytomegalovirus exposure and HLA in healthy donors. Points from the study as a whole: The TCR clusters that emerged in the first cohort tended, a later analysis found, to co-occur in the 95 to 150 validation repertoires.

Assay used: immunoSEQ multiplex PCR; TCRdb lists only in-frame clones, some missing. The sample contains roughly 310,000 clones, approximately 86% of which appear only once. Germline trimming cut 4 bases from V and 2 bases from J; bases unmatched to any gene: 13. The germline V gene has CDR1 SGHDT and CDR2 YYEEEE. There are 18 residues in the CDR3. A note on this clone: Its antigen is still unknown.

This receptor was obtained from a young man in good health and CMV-seronegative. The chain has TRBV5-6 and TRBJ1-5; 9 bases are shared with TRBD1. Material for sequencing was PBMCs. The CDR3 protein is CASSPMGQGGGGNQPQHF. The CDR3 coding sequence is TGTGCCAGCAGCCCAATGGGACAGGGAGGGGGAGGCAATCAGCCCCAGCATTTT.